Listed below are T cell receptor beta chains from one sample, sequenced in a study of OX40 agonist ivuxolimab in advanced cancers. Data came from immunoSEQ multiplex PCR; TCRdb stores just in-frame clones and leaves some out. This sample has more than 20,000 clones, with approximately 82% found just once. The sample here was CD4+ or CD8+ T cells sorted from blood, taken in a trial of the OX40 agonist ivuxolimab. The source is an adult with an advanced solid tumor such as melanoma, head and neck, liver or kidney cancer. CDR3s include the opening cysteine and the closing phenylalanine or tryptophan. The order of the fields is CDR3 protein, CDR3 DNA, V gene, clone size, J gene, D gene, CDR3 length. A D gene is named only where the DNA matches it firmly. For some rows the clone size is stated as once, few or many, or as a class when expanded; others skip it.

CDR3: CASSEDLRADYGYTF
DNA: TGTGCCAGCAGTGAAGATCTCAGGGCTGACTATGGCTACACCTTC
V: TRBV6-1
size: -
J: TRBJ1-2
D: -
length: 15

CDR3: CASSRTSGVSTDTQYF
DNA: TGCGCCAGCAGCCGGACTAGCGGGGTTAGCACAGATACGCAGTATTTT
V: TRBV5-1
size: -
J: TRBJ2-3
D: TRBD2
length: 16

CDR3: CASSPTTTGNSPLHF
DNA: TGTGCCAGTAGTCCCACGACCACGGGGAATTCACCCCTCCACTTT
V: TRBV19
size: -
J: TRBJ1-6
D: -
length: 15

CDR3: CASSMAGGYEQYF
DNA: TGTGCCAGTAGTATGGCAGGGGGCTACGAGCAGTACTTC
V: TRBV19
size: -
J: TRBJ2-7
D: TRBD1
length: 13

CDR3: CASSHRDRPYEQYF
DNA: TGTGCCAGCAGCCATCGGGACAGGCCCTACGAGCAGTACTTC
V: TRBV11-3
size: -
J: TRBJ2-7
D: TRBD1
length: 14

CDR3: CASRRDRGDNSNQPQHF
DNA: TGTGCCAGCCGCCGGGACAGGGGGGATAATAGCAATCAGCCCCAGCATTTT
V: TRBV19
size: -
J: TRBJ1-5
D: TRBD1
length: 17

CDR3: CASWGGGNTEAFF
DNA: TGTGCCAGCTGGGGAGGGGGGAACACTGAAGCTTTCTTT
V: TRBV2
size: -
J: TRBJ1-1
D: -
length: 13

CDR3: CASSPGGDQPQHF
DNA: TGTGCCAGCAGCCCAGGGGGGGATCAGCCCCAGCATTTT
V: TRBV14
size: -
J: TRBJ1-5
D: TRBD1
length: 13

CDR3: CASSPTGVGTEAFF
DNA: TGTGCCAGCAGTCCGACAGGGGTCGGTACTGAAGCTTTCTTT
V: TRBV6-1
size: -
J: TRBJ1-1
D: TRBD1
length: 14

CDR3: CASSVASYEQYF
DNA: TGTGCCAGCAGTGTTGCCAGCTACGAGCAGTACTTC
V: TRBV6-5
size: -
J: TRBJ2-7
D: -
length: 12

CDR3: CASSEALLDGFF
DNA: TGTGCCAGCAGTGAAGCGCTTTTGGACGGTTTCTTT
V: TRBV6-1
size: few
J: TRBJ1-1
D: -
length: 12

CDR3: CASSLVAGGANTGELFF
DNA: TGTGCCAGCAGCTTAGTAGCGGGCGGTGCGAACACCGGGGAGCTGTTTTTT
V: TRBV7-2
size: -
J: TRBJ2-2
D: TRBD2
length: 17

CDR3: CASSVAGLSNQPQHF
DNA: TGTGCCAGCAGCGTAGCTGGGCTCAGCAATCAGCCCCAGCATTTT
V: TRBV9
size: -
J: TRBJ1-5
D: -
length: 15

CDR3: CASSDSFGADTQYF
DNA: TGTGCCAGCAGTGACAGCTTCGGGGCAGATACGCAGTATTTT
V: TRBV6-4
size: -
J: TRBJ2-3
D: -
length: 14

CDR3: CASSFGTGVGYTF
DNA: TGTGCCAGCAGTTTCGGGACAGGTGTTGGCTACACCTTC
V: TRBV28
size: -
J: TRBJ1-2
D: TRBD1
length: 13

CDR3: CSVEDEIRPGSPLHF
DNA: TGCAGCGTTGAAGACGAGATACGGCCGGGATCACCCCTCCACTTT
V: TRBV29-1
size: -
J: TRBJ1-6
D: -
length: 15

CDR3: CASSLTGTGSNTIYF
DNA: TGTGCCAGTAGTTTAACCGGGACAGGGAGCAACACCATATATTTT
V: TRBV19
size: once
J: TRBJ1-3
D: TRBD1
length: 15

CDR3: CASSISRGDNEQFF
DNA: TGTGCCAGTAGTATATCCCGGGGGGACAATGAGCAGTTCTTC
V: TRBV19
size: -
J: TRBJ2-1
D: TRBD2
length: 14

CDR3: CASSLGDRESTDTQYF
DNA: TGTGCCAGCAGCTTAGGGGACAGGGAAAGCACAGATACGCAGTATTTT
V: TRBV11-2
size: -
J: TRBJ2-3
D: TRBD1
length: 16

CDR3: CASSQGRTGLYEQYF
DNA: TGTGCCAGCAGCCAAGGTCGGACAGGGCTCTACGAGCAGTACTTC
V: TRBV14
size: -
J: TRBJ2-7
D: TRBD1
length: 15

CDR3: CASSPGDRGGLLIYYTF
DNA: TGTGCCAGCTCACCTGGGGACCGCGGCGGGCTCCTGATCTACTACACCTTC
V: TRBV18
size: -
J: TRBJ1-2
D: -
length: 17

CDR3: CASRTGPWQPQHF
DNA: TGTGCCAGCAGAACAGGCCCCTGGCAGCCCCAGCATTTT
V: TRBV14
size: -
J: TRBJ1-5
D: -
length: 13

CDR3: CSASVNEQYF
DNA: TGCAGTGCTAGTGTAAACGAGCAGTACTTC
V: TRBV20-1
size: -
J: TRBJ2-7
D: -
length: 10

CDR3: CASSWDRGWDEQYF
DNA: TGCGCCAGCAGCTGGGACAGGGGTTGGGACGAGCAGTACTTC
V: TRBV5-1
size: once
J: TRBJ2-7
D: TRBD1
length: 14

CDR3: CASSEGALGYEQYF
DNA: TGTGCCAGTAGTGAGGGGGCATTGGGCTACGAGCAGTACTTC
V: TRBV19
size: -
J: TRBJ2-7
D: TRBD1
length: 14

CDR3: CASSFRGQGVLGNTGELFF
DNA: TGTGCCAGCAGTTTTCGGGGACAGGGGGTCCTCGGGAACACCGGGGAGCTGTTTTTT
V: TRBV27
size: -
J: TRBJ2-2
D: TRBD1
length: 19

CDR3: CSGEGLGAFF
DNA: TGCAGCGGAGAGGGGTTAGGAGCTTTCTTT
V: TRBV29-1
size: -
J: TRBJ1-1
D: -
length: 10

CDR3: CASSQDRLVNYGYTF
DNA: TGCGCCAGCAGCCAAGACAGACTCGTTAACTATGGCTACACCTTC
V: TRBV4-1
size: -
J: TRBJ1-2
D: -
length: 15

CDR3: CASSLTLTNYGYTF
DNA: TGTGCCAGCAGCTTAACTCTGACTAACTATGGCTACACCTTC
V: TRBV7-2
size: -
J: TRBJ1-2
D: -
length: 14